The rows below give T cell receptor beta chains drawn from one sample of a study of blood T cell repertoires in COVID-19. Profiling relied on immunoSEQ multiplex PCR, and the TCRdb table lists in-frame clones only, not all of them. The repertoire consists of more than 90,000 clones, with around 90% occurring once and the leading ten covering about 18%. The sequencing input was peripheral blood. The receptors come from a man in his fifties with acute or convalescent COVID-19. CDR3s include the opening cysteine and the closing phenylalanine or tryptophan. A D gene is named only where the DNA matches it firmly. Clone sizes are given selectively: once, few, many, or a class where the clone is expanded.

V: TRBV29-1; D: TRBD2; J: TRBJ2-3; size: once; DNA: TGCAGCGGAGCGGGGGGGCCCTATACGCAGTATTTT; CDR3: CSGAGGPYTQYF
V: TRBV7-2; D: TRBD2; J: TRBJ2-1; size: once; DNA: TGTGCCAGCAGCTCTAGACTAGCGGGGTCCTACAATGAGCAGTTCTTC; CDR3: CASSSRLAGSYNEQFF
V: TRBV27; D: -; J: TRBJ2-1; size: -; DNA: TGTGCCAGCAGTCCCCGACAGGCTTACAATGAGCAGTTCTTC; CDR3: CASSPRQAYNEQFF
V: TRBV5-1; D: -; J: TRBJ2-1; size: -; DNA: TGCGCCAGCAGCTTGGAGGGGGTCTGGCGGAATGAGCAGTTCTTC; CDR3: CASSLEGVWRNEQFF
V: TRBV6-2/TRBV6-3; D: TRBD1; J: TRBJ1-2; size: few; DNA: TGTGCCAGCAGTACCAGCCTGGACAGGGGGTCCGGCTACACCTTC; CDR3: CASSTSLDRGSGYTF
V: TRBV5-6; D: TRBD1; J: TRBJ1-2; size: -; DNA: TGTGCCAGCAGCGCGGACAGGGGGTACGATGGCTACACCTTC; CDR3: CASSADRGYDGYTF
V: TRBV6-6; D: -; J: TRBJ1-3; size: -; DNA: TGTGCCAGCTGGTCGGGGACACGCTCTGGAAACACCATATATTTT; CDR3: CASWSGTRSGNTIYF
V: TRBV6-5; D: -; J: TRBJ2-7; size: once; DNA: TGTGCCAGCAGTTACCTCCAATCCAGGCCTCTAAACTTC; CDR3: CASSYLQSRPLNF
V: TRBV18; D: TRBD1; J: TRBJ1-2; size: -; DNA: TGTGCCAGCTCACGCGTTCTTCAGGGGGCTGACTATGGCTACACCTTC; CDR3: CASSRVLQGADYGYTF
V: TRBV6-1; D: -; J: TRBJ1-1; size: -; DNA: TGTGCCAGCAGTGACCCCGGACTCCTGCAGGGGTACACTGAAGCTTTCTTT; CDR3: CASSDPGLLQGYTEAFF
V: TRBV30; D: -; J: TRBJ1-6; size: -; DNA: TGTGCCTGGAAATCGGGATTTAATTCACCCCTCCACTTT; CDR3: CAWKSGFNSPLHF
V: TRBV19; D: -; J: TRBJ2-7; size: -; DNA: TGTGCCAGTAGTCCGACAGTTTCCTCCTACGAGCAGTACTTC; CDR3: CASSPTVSSYEQYF
V: TRBV5-1; D: TRBD1; J: TRBJ2-5; size: once; DNA: TGCGCCAGCAGCGCTCCTGGGACAGGCCAAGAGACCCAGTACTTC; CDR3: CASSAPGTGQETQYF
V: TRBV5-4; D: TRBD1; J: TRBJ1-2; size: -; DNA: TGTGCCAGCAGCATAGACTTCGCGGGACAGGGAGACTACACCTTC; CDR3: CASSIDFAGQGDYTF
V: TRBV18; D: -; J: TRBJ2-5; size: -; DNA: TGTGCCAGCTCACCAGCAGTGGGAACGGGGAAGACCCAGTACTTC; CDR3: CASSPAVGTGKTQYF
V: TRBV13; D: -; J: TRBJ2-1; size: once; DNA: TGTGCCAGCAGCTTAAGGGGGGGCCCTGGCAATGAGCAGTTCTTC; CDR3: CASSLRGGPGNEQFF
V: TRBV7-8; D: -; J: TRBJ1-4; size: -; DNA: TGTGCCAGCAGCGGGACAAGCTCGTTTAATGAAAAACTGTTTTTT; CDR3: CASSGTSSFNEKLFF
V: TRBV5-1; D: TRBD2; J: TRBJ2-7; size: -; DNA: TGCGCCAGCAGCGGGGGGACTAGCTACGAGCAGTACTTC; CDR3: CASSGGTSYEQYF